Presented here are 2 T cell receptor beta chains from one specimen sequenced in a study of cytomegalovirus exposure and HLA in healthy donors. The PCR used 60 Vbeta and 13 Jbeta primers. Generated by immunoSEQ multiplex PCR, the TCRdb table keeps only in-frame clones and is missing some. The sample lists 150,000 to 200,000 clones; roughly three quarters were seen once. Source material: PBMCs. The receptors were gathered from a male donor in good health and CMV-seropositive.

This clone showed up just a few times. The V gene is TRBV2, the J gene TRBJ1-1; possibly TRBD1 for D (6 bases). CDR3 length: 12 residues. Germline V gene data show CDR1 as SNHLY and CDR2 as FYNNEI. The germline V and J ends were trimmed by 8 bases and 6 bases, with 13 bases remaining between them. The CDR3 reads CASYEGVPEAFF. In DNA, the CDR3 is TGTGCCAGCTACGAGGGGGTACCTGAAGCTTTCTTT.

The gene calls are TRBV28 and TRBJ1-2; maybe TRBD1 (6 bases). V was pared by 5 bases and J by 4 bases, with 20 bases between. Germline V gene lookup returns CDR1 MDHEN and CDR2 SYDVKM. CDR3 size: 16 residues. DNA for the CDR3: TGTGCCAGCAGTCCCTTCCGGGGGGCGCACGCCTATGGCTACACCTTC. It is translated as CASSPFRGAHAYGYTF.